This is a list of T cell receptor beta chains from one sample in a study of blood T cell repertoires in COVID-19. Method: immunoSEQ multiplex PCR; TCRdb's copy keeps in-frame clones and lacks some. Of 65,000 or so clones in the sample, roughly four fifths were seen once. The sample consisted of peripheral blood. Receptors originate from a man aged 55-75 years with acute or convalescent COVID-19. The CDR3 runs from the conserved cysteine through the conserved F or W. The order of the fields is J gene, clone size, V gene, D gene, CDR3 DNA, CDR3 protein. D genes are given only for firm matches. Some rows mark clone size as missing; the rest say once, few, many or name a class of expanded clone.

j_gene: TRBJ1-3
abundance: few
v_gene: TRBV5-1
d_gene: TRBD1
CDR3nt: TGCGCCAGCAGCTTGTGGGCAGGGGGCGAAGGAAACACCATATATTTT
CDR3aa: CASSLWAGGEGNTIYF

j_gene: TRBJ2-5
abundance: .
v_gene: TRBV5-5
d_gene: TRBD1
CDR3nt: TGTGCCAGCAGAGACAGGGGGCTTCAAGAGACCCAGTACTTC
CDR3aa: CASRDRGLQETQYF

j_gene: TRBJ1-5
abundance: .
v_gene: TRBV5-1
d_gene: TRBD1
CDR3nt: TGCGCCAGCCGACCCGACAGGGGTAACCAGCCCCAGCATTTT
CDR3aa: CASRPDRGNQPQHF

j_gene: TRBJ2-1
abundance: .
v_gene: TRBV3-1/TRBV3-2
d_gene: .
CDR3nt: TGTGCCAGCACAGATTCCACGCTTACAGATTTGGTTAATGAGCAGTTCTTC
CDR3aa: CASTDSTLTDLVNEQFF

j_gene: TRBJ1-2
abundance: .
v_gene: TRBV4-2
d_gene: .
CDR3nt: TGTGCCAGCAGCCAAGATTTACAGGGCGGATTCGAGTACACCTTC
CDR3aa: CASSQDLQGGFEYTF

j_gene: TRBJ2-2
abundance: .
v_gene: TRBV9
d_gene: TRBD2
CDR3nt: TGTGCCAGCAGACCTAGCGGGGGGACCGGGGAGCTGTTTTTT
CDR3aa: CASRPSGGTGELFF

j_gene: TRBJ1-1
abundance: .
v_gene: TRBV28
d_gene: TRBD1
CDR3nt: TGTGCCAGCAGTACGGACAGGACCGAAGCTTTCTTT
CDR3aa: CASSTDRTEAFF

j_gene: TRBJ2-5
abundance: few
v_gene: TRBV5-1
d_gene: TRBD1
CDR3nt: TGCGCCAGCAGCTTGGGACAGGGATACCAAGAGACCCAGTACTTC
CDR3aa: CASSLGQGYQETQYF

j_gene: TRBJ2-3
abundance: .
v_gene: TRBV18
d_gene: .
CDR3nt: TGTGCCAGCTCCTCGGTAGCCACAGATACGCAGTATTTT
CDR3aa: CASSSVATDTQYF

j_gene: TRBJ2-3
abundance: .
v_gene: TRBV7-3
d_gene: .
CDR3nt: TGTGCCAGCAGCTTATTGGGGTCCCGGGGAGATACGCAGTATTTT
CDR3aa: CASSLLGSRGDTQYF

j_gene: TRBJ1-1
abundance: .
v_gene: TRBV5-1
d_gene: .
CDR3nt: TGCGCCAGCAGCTTGGCGGCAGGATCGGTAACTGAAGCTTTCTTT
CDR3aa: CASSLAAGSVTEAFF

j_gene: TRBJ1-2
abundance: few
v_gene: TRBV5-6
d_gene: TRBD1
CDR3nt: TGTGCCAGCAGCTATACGGACAGGATCGACGGCTACACCTTC
CDR3aa: CASSYTDRIDGYTF

j_gene: TRBJ2-2
abundance: .
v_gene: TRBV6-6
d_gene: TRBD2
CDR3nt: TGTGCCAGCTTCTCTAGCGGGGGGAGCGGGGAGCTGTTTTTT
CDR3aa: CASFSSGGSGELFF

j_gene: TRBJ1-1
abundance: once
v_gene: TRBV7-8
d_gene: .
CDR3nt: TGTGCCAGCAGCACCTTGCAGGGCCGGGAGGCTTTCTTT
CDR3aa: CASSTLQGREAFF

j_gene: TRBJ1-1
abundance: .
v_gene: TRBV7-9
d_gene: .
CDR3nt: TGTGCCAGCAGCGACGGGAGGGGGTTGAACACTGAAGCTTTCTTT
CDR3aa: CASSDGRGLNTEAFF

j_gene: TRBJ1-5
abundance: .
v_gene: TRBV7-8
d_gene: .
CDR3nt: TGTGCCAGCAGCCTTGACCGCGGGGCCCAGCATTTT
CDR3aa: CASSLDRGAQHF

j_gene: TRBJ2-2
abundance: .
v_gene: TRBV27
d_gene: TRBD1
CDR3nt: TGTGCCAGCAGTGCAGGGGGCGACACCGGGGAGCTGTTTTTT
CDR3aa: CASSAGGDTGELFF

j_gene: TRBJ1-2
abundance: .
v_gene: TRBV28
d_gene: TRBD1
CDR3nt: TGTGCCAGCAGTTTCGAGGGGGCGCAGGGCTACACCTTC
CDR3aa: CASSFEGAQGYTF

j_gene: TRBJ2-3
abundance: once
v_gene: TRBV9
d_gene: TRBD2
CDR3nt: TGTGCCAGCAGCGCAAGCGGGGGGTCCACAGATACGCAGTATTTT
CDR3aa: CASSASGGSTDTQYF

j_gene: TRBJ1-1
abundance: .
v_gene: TRBV10-3
d_gene: TRBD1
CDR3nt: TGTGCCATCAGTGGGACGGGACAGGGCACTGAAGCTTTCTTT
CDR3aa: CAISGTGQGTEAFF

j_gene: TRBJ2-7
abundance: .
v_gene: TRBV7-9
d_gene: .
CDR3nt: TGTGCCAGCAGCTTCGACATTGAGCAGTACTTC
CDR3aa: CASSFDIEQYF

j_gene: TRBJ1-2
abundance: .
v_gene: TRBV29-1
d_gene: .
CDR3nt: TGCAGCGCAACATCCTATGGCTACACCTTC
CDR3aa: CSATSYGYTF

j_gene: TRBJ1-5
abundance: .
v_gene: TRBV29-1
d_gene: .
CDR3nt: TGCAGCGTTGAATCAGGGGACTATAGCAATCAGCCCCAGCATTTT
CDR3aa: CSVESGDYSNQPQHF

j_gene: TRBJ1-2
abundance: .
v_gene: TRBV30
d_gene: .
CDR3nt: TGTGCCTGGAGTGAGGAGATGAACTATGGCTACACCTTC
CDR3aa: CAWSEEMNYGYTF

j_gene: TRBJ1-4
abundance: .
v_gene: TRBV12-3/TRBV12-4
d_gene: .
CDR3nt: TGTGCCAGCAGTTTGGGGTCCACTAGTCCGTTTTTT
CDR3aa: CASSLGSTSPFF

j_gene: TRBJ2-2
abundance: few
v_gene: TRBV10-3
d_gene: TRBD2
CDR3nt: TGTGCCATCCGGACTAGCGGCAACACCGGGGAGCTGTTTTTT
CDR3aa: CAIRTSGNTGELFF

j_gene: TRBJ2-3
abundance: once
v_gene: TRBV19
d_gene: TRBD2
CDR3nt: TGTGCCAGTAGTATAGGACTAGCCCTTTCCACAGATACGCAGTATTTT
CDR3aa: CASSIGLALSTDTQYF

j_gene: TRBJ1-4
abundance: once
v_gene: TRBV29-1
d_gene: TRBD1
CDR3nt: TGCAGCGTTGAAGTCACAGGGGGCCGGATGTTTTTT
CDR3aa: CSVEVTGGRMFF

j_gene: TRBJ2-2
abundance: .
v_gene: TRBV7-2
d_gene: TRBD2
CDR3nt: TGTGCCAGCAGCTTATCCCTAGCGGGCCTTCATACGAACACCGGGGAGCTGTTTTTT
CDR3aa: CASSLSLAGLHTNTGELFF

j_gene: TRBJ1-6
abundance: .
v_gene: TRBV5-1
d_gene: .
CDR3nt: TGCGCCAGCAGCTTGGGAGGCCGGAATTCACCCCTCCACTTT
CDR3aa: CASSLGGRNSPLHF

j_gene: TRBJ1-5
abundance: few
v_gene: TRBV19
d_gene: TRBD1
CDR3nt: TGTGCCAGCAAGGACAGGGGGGGAGGAAGCAATCAGCCCCAGCATTTT
CDR3aa: CASKDRGGGSNQPQHF